This entry concerns a single T cell receptor beta chain. Its antigen is unidentified. The PCR was carried out with 60 Vbeta primers and 13 Jbeta primers. TCRdb's copy holds only in-frame clones and misses some; the assay was immunoSEQ multiplex PCR. The table has about 140,000 clones, over 70% seen once; the top ten hold 4.5% to 6%. This specimen comes from a study of cytomegalovirus exposure and HLA in healthy donors. Study conclusions and caveats: Several top significant clusters appeared, in a later analysis, to be linked to common viral pathogens.

The CDR3 sequence is 14 residues long. Germline V gives CDR1 LNHDA, CDR2 SQIVND (reference sequence). Trimming left V 7 bases short and J 3 bases short, with 12 bases between. The rearrangement links TRBV19 to TRBJ2-2; D is possibly TRBD2 (6 bases). The sequenced sample consisted of PBMCs. This receptor was obtained from a male donor in good health and CMV-seronegative. This chain's CDR3 is CASTYGGYTGELFF. The CDR3 coding sequence is TGTGCCAGTACCTATGGGGGGTACACCGGGGAGCTGTTTTTT.